This TCR beta chain was captured by sequencing in a study of blood T cells in healthy people across ages. Combining a sample-barcoded 5' primer with a J-beta primer mix, a second PCR ran for about 6 to 11 cycles. TCRdb re-called the 5' RACE reads through MiXCR, storing one row per CDR3 protein. In the table there are nearly 800,000 distinct CDR3 sequences, 20% to 30% of which are singletons. CDR3 length equals 16 residues. The germline CDR1 and CDR2 sequences are SQVTM and ANQGSEA. With 6 bases clipped from V and 5 bases from J, the junction kept 13 bases outside the gene matches. PBMCs, at least 6 million per sample, were isolated. These sequences were also reported in another study, on T cells of mothers and their children.

This clonotype originated in a boy younger than 18 in good health. The rearrangement joins TRBV29-1 to TRBJ2-2; TRBD1 agrees at 9 bases. The sample was blood. The CDR3 spells CSVAVPGQGPTGELFF. CDR3 in DNA: TGCAGCGTCGCAGTTCCGGGACAGGGCCCTACCGGGGAGCTGTTTTTT.